This TCR beta chain is drawn from a study of early T cells in non-severe SARS-CoV-2 infection. Separate cDNA molecules each had unique molecular identifiers attached to them. TCRdb called the 5' RACE reads again in MiXCR, with one record for every CDR3 protein. This table holds some 80,000 distinct CDR3 sequences, roughly an eighth found once. This clonotype has ten or more counts. CDR1 DFQATT and CDR2 SNEGSKA come from the germline V gene (reference sequence). The CDR3 loop spans 18 amino acids. J was trimmed by 5 bases and V by 1 base; bases with no gene match: 15. The clonotype comes from an adult who was a healthcare worker with PCR-confirmed SARS-CoV-2 infection or an uninfected control (not recorded which). Sequencing was performed on whole blood. The chain has TRBV20-1 and TRBJ2-5; 11 positions match TRBD2. The CDR3 is CSARVTPGTSGSPETQYF. For the CDR3, the DNA is TGCAGTGCTAGAGTTACACCCGGGACTAGCGGCTCCCCGGAGACCCAGTACTTC.